The T cell receptor beta chain under discussion was sequenced for a study of blood T cell repertoires in COVID-19. Study background: Samples came from the United States, Italy and Spain, spanning acute and convalescent COVID-19. PBMCs, B-cell-depleted T cells, or T cells were the source of the cDNA or gDNA that made up the material.

Authors' methods: Estimated nucleated cell counts came from reference gene primer amplification. Produced via immunoSEQ multiplex PCR; TCRdb's table is partial and in-frame only. V, J and clone size reflect that table, while D and trimming were determined from the DNA. The sample lists around 130,000 clones, about four fifths seen once, with 8.5% to 10% in the top ten. This CDR3 region has 15 residues. V was cut by 0 bases and J by 10 bases, with 18 bases left in between. Germline loops: CDR1 SGHTA, CDR2 FQGNSA. The sample taken for sequencing was peripheral blood. J is TRBJ1-1 and V is TRBV7-2; a possible D gene is TRBD1 (6 bases). The receptor was derived from a man aged 40-55 years with active or convalescent COVID-19. This CDR3 reads CASSLAGRTASSAFF. CDR3 nucleotides: TGTGCCAGCAGCTTAGCGGGCCGGACAGCGTCCTCAGCTTTCTTT.